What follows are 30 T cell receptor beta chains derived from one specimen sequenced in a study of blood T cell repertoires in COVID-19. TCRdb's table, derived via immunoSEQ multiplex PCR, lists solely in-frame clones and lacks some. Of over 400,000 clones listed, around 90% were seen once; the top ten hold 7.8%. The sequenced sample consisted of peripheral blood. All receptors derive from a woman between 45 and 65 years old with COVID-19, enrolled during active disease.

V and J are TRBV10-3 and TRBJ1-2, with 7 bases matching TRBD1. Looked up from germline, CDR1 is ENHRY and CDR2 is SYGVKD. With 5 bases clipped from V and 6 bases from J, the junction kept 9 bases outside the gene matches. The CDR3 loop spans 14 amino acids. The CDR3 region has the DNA TGTGCCATCAGTAGCCAGGGGGGCCTGGATGGCTACACCTTC. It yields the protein CAISSQGGLDGYTF.

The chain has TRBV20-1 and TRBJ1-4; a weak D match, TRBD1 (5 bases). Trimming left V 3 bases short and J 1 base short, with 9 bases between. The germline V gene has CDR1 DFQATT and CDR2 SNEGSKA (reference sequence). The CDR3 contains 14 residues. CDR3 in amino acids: CSASPQGTNEKLFF. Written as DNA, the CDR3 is TGCAGTGCTAGTCCCCAGGGAACTAATGAAAAACTGTTTTTT.

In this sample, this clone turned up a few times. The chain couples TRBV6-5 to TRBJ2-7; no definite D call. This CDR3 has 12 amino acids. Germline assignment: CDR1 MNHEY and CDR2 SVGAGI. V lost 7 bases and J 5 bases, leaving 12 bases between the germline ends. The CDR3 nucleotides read TGTGCCAGCAACCCTCGTCAGGACGAGCAGTACTTC. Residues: CASNPRQDEQYF.

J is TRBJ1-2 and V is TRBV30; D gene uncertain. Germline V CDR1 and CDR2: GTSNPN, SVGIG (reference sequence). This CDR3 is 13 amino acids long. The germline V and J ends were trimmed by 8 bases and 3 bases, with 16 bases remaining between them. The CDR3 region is CAEKSGSHYGYTF. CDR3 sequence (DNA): TGTGCCGAGAAATCCGGGAGCCACTATGGCTACACCTTC.

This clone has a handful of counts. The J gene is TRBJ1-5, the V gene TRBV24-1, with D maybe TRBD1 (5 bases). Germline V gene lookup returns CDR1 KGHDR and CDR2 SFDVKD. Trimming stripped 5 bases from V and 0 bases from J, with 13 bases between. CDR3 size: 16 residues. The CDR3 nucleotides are TGTGCCACCAGTGGGCCAGGGACTATTAGCAATCAGCCCCAGCATTTT. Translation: CATSGPGTISNQPQHF.

The CDR3 DNA reads TGTGCCAGCAGCCAACCCATGGCTGGCTACACCTTC. Translated: CASSQPMAGYTF. V is TRBV3-1 (or the pseudogene TRBV3-2) and J is TRBJ1-2; D unresolved. From germline, CDR1 is LGHDT and CDR2 YNNKEL (reference sequence). The CDR3 covers 12 residues. V was shortened by 2 bases and J by 7 bases, with 8 bases between the two germline ends.

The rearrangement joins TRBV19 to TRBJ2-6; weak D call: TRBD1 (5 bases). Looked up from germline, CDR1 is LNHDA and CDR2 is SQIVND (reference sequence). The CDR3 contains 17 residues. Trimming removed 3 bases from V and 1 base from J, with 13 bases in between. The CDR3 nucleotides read TGTGCCAGTAGTATGGTCAGGGTCGATTCTGGGGCCAACGTCCTGACTTTC. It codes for CASSMVRVDSGANVLTF.

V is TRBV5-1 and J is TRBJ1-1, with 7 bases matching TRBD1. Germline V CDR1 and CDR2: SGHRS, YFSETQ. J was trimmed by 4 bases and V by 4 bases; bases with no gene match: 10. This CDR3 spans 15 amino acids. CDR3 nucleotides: TGCGCCAGCAGCCCGGAGGGGGCGCGGGGCACTGAAGCTTTCTTT. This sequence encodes CASSPEGARGTEAFF.

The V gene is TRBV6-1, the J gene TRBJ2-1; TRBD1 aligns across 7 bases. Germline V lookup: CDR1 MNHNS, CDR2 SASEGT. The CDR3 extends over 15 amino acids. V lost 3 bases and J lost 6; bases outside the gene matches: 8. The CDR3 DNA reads TGTGCCAGCAGTGATTTCAAGGGGGCGAGCAATGAGCAGTTCTTC. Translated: CASSDFKGASNEQFF.

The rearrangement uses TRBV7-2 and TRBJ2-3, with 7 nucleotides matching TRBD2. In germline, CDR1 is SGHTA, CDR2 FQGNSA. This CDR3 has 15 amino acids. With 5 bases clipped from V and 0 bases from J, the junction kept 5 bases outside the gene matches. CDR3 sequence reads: CASSPQAGSTDTQYF. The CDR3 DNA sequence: TGTGCCAGCAGCCCCCAAGCGGGGAGCACAGATACGCAGTATTTT.

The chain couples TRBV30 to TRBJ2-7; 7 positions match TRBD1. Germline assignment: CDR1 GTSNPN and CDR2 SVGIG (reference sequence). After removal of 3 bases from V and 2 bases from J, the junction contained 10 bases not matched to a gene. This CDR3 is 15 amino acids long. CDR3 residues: CAWSAFGTVTYEQYF. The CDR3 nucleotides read TGTGCCTGGAGCGCCTTCGGGACAGTCACCTACGAGCAGTACTTC.

CDR3 protein: CASSLRPNHGTGELFF. The CDR3 nucleotides read TGTGCCAGCAGCTTGCGGCCAAACCACGGGACCGGGGAGCTGTTTTTT. The chain has TRBV11-2 and TRBJ2-2; no reliable D call. Trimming removed 3 bases at V and 5 bases at J, with 16 bases between. CDR1 and CDR2 from the germline V gene are SGHAT and FQNNGV. The CDR3 is 16 amino acids.

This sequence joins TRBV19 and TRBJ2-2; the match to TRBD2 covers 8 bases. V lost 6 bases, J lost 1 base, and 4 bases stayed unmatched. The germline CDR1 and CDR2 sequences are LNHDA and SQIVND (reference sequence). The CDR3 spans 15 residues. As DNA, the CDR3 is TGTGCCAGTAGCCTTCTAGCGGGGAACACCGGGGAGCTGTTTTTT. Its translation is CASSLLAGNTGELFF.

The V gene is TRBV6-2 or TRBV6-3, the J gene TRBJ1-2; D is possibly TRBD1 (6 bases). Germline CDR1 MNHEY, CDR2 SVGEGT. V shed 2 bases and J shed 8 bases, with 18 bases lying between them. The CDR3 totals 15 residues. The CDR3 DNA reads TGTGCCAGCAGTTACGGACAGATCCCCTCTCTAGGCTACACCTTC. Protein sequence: CASSYGQIPSLGYTF.

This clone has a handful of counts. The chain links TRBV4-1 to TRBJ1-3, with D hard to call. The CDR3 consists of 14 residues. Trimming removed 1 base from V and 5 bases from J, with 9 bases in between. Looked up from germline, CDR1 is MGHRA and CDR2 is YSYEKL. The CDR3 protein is CASSQVYGRNTIYF. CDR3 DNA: TGCGCCAGCAGCCAAGTGTATGGCAGAAACACCATATATTTT.

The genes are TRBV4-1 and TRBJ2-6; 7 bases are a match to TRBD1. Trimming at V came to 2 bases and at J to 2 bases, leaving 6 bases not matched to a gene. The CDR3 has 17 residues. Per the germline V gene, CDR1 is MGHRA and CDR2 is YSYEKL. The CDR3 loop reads CASSQRQGTPGANVLTF. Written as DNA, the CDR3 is TGCGCCAGCAGCCAAAGACAGGGAACCCCTGGGGCCAACGTCCTGACTTTC.

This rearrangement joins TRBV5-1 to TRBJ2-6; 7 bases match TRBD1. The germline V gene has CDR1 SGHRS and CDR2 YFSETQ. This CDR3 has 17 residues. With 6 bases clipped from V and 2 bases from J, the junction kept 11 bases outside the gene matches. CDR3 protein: CASTLDGRGTGANVLTF. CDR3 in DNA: TGCGCCAGCACACTAGATGGCAGGGGGACTGGGGCCAACGTCCTGACTTTC.

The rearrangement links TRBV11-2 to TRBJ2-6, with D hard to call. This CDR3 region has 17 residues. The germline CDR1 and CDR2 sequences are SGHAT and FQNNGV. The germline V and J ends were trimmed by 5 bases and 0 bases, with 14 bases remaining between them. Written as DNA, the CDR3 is TGTGCCAGCAGCCGGAGACCGACGAGCTCTGGGGCCAACGTCCTGACTTTC. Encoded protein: CASSRRPTSSGANVLTF.

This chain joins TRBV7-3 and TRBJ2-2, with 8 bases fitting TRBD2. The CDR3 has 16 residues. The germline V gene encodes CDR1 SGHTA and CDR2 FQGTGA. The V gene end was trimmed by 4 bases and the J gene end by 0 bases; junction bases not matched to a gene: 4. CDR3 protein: CASSSRGGANTGELFF. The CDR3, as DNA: TGTGCCAGCAGCTCCCGGGGGGGGGCGAACACCGGGGAGCTGTTTTTT.

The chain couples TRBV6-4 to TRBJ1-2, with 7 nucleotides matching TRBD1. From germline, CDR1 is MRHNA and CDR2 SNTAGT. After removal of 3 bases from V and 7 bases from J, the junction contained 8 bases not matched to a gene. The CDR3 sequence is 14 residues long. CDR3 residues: CASSETGLPGGYTF. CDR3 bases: TGTGCCAGCAGTGAGACAGGGCTGCCGGGTGGCTACACCTTC.

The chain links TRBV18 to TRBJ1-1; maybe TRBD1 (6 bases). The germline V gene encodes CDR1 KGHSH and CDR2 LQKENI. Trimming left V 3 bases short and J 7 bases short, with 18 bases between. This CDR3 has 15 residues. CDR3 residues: CASSPGGPFRREAFF. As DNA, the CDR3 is TGTGCCAGCTCACCGGGGGGGCCTTTCCGCCGTGAAGCTTTCTTT.

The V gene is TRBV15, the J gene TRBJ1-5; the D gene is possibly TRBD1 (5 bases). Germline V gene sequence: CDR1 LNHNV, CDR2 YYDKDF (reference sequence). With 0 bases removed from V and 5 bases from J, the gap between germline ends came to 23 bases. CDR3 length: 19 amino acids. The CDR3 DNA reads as TGTGCCACCAGCAGAGATCGATTATCGTCAGCGACAGTTGATCAGCCCCAGCATTTT. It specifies CATSRDRLSSATVDQPQHF.

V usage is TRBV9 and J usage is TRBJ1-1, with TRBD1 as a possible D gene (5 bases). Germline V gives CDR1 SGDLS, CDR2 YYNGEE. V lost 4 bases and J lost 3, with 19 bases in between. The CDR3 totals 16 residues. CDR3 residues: CASSPPRTGGDTEAFF. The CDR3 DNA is TGTGCCAGCAGCCCTCCACGCACCGGAGGGGACACTGAAGCTTTCTTT.

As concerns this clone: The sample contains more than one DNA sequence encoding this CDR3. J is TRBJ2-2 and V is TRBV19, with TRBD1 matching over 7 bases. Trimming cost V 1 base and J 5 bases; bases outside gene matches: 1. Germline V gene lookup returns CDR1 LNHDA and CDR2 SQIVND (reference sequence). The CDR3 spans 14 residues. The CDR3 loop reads CASSIGQGTGELFF. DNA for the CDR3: TGTGCCAGTAGTATAGGACAGGGTACCGGGGAGCTGTTTTTT.

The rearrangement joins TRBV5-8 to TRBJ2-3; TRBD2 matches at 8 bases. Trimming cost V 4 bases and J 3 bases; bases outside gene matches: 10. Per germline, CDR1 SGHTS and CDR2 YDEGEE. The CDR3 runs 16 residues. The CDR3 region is CASSTNREGSTDTQYF. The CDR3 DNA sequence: TGTGCCAGCAGCACCAATCGGGAGGGGTCGACAGATACGCAGTATTTT.

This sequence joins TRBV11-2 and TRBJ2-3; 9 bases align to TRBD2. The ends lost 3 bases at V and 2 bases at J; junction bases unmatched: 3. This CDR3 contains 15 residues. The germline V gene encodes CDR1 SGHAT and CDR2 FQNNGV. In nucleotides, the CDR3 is TGTGCCAGCAGCTTGCGGGGGGGGGACACAGATACGCAGTATTTT. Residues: CASSLRGGDTDTQYF.

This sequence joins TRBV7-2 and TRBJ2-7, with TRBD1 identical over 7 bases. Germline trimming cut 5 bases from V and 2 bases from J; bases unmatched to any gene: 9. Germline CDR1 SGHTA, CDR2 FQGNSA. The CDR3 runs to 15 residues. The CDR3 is CASSATGVSTYEQYF. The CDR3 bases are TGTGCCAGCAGCGCCACAGGGGTCTCAACCTACGAGCAGTACTTC.

CDR3 DNA sequence: TGTGCCAGCAGTTTGGACTACAACACAGATACGCAGTATTTT. As protein: CASSLDYNTDTQYF. The rearrangement joins TRBV6-5 to TRBJ2-3; TRBD2 is a possible D gene (6 bases). V was pared by 4 bases and J by 2 bases, with 10 bases between. This CDR3 has 14 residues. From germline, CDR1 is MNHEY and CDR2 SVGAGI.

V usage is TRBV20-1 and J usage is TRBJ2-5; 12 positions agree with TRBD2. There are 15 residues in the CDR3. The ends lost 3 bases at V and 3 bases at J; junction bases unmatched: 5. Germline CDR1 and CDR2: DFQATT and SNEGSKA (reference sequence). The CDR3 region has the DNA TGCAGTGCTAGTAGTCCTAGCGGGGGGGAAGAGACCCAGTACTTC. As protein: CSASSPSGGEETQYF.

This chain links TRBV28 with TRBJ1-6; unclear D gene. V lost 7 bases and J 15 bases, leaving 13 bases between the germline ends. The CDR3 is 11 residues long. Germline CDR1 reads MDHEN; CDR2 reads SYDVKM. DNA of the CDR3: TGTGCCAGCACTGGCGGTCGAGGCCTCCACTTT. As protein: CASTGGRGLHF.